The 9 T cell receptor beta chains below were found in one sample sequenced in a study of blood T cell repertoires in COVID-19. Assay used: immunoSEQ multiplex PCR; TCRdb lists only in-frame clones, some missing. The sample consists of 35,000 to 50,000 clones, approximately 90% of them appearing once. Material for sequencing was peripheral blood. The receptors stem from a human donor in a cohort sampled during active COVID-19.

The CDR3 sequence: CASSVDLGANEQYF. Here the CDR3 DNA reads TGTGCCAGCAGCGTAGATCTGGGGGCCAACGAGCAGTACTTC. This sequence joins TRBV9 and TRBJ2-7; tentative D call: TRBD1 (6 bases). Germline-derived CDR1 and CDR2 are SGDLS and YYNGEE. The V and J ends lost 0 bases and 5 bases respectively, with 12 bases between them. The CDR3 runs to 14 residues.

The rearrangement joins TRBV7-9 to TRBJ1-5; 11 nucleotides align to TRBD1. Germline assignment: CDR1 SEHNR and CDR2 FQNEAQ (reference sequence). The CDR3 loop spans 16 amino acids. Unmatched junction bases numbered 12, after V lost 10 bases and J lost 4 bases. The CDR3 DNA sequence: TGTGCCACCGCCAAGGACAGGGGGCTCTATAATCAGCCCCAGCATTTT. As protein: CATAKDRGLYNQPQHF.

This clone has just one count. This chain joins TRBV5-1 and TRBJ1-4; possibly TRBD1 for D (5 bases). CDR1 SGHRS and CDR2 YFSETQ come from the germline V gene. This CDR3 spans 16 amino acids. Trimming shortened V by 4 bases and J by 0 bases, and 13 bases separated the two germline ends. CDR3 sequence: CASSPTSQATNEKLFF. The CDR3 nucleotides are TGCGCCAGCAGCCCCACCTCACAGGCAACTAATGAAAAACTGTTTTTT.

The chain carries TRBV30 and TRBJ1-1; TRBD1 aligns across 8 bases. The CDR3 totals 12 residues. V shed 4 bases, J shed 5 bases, and the junction held 3 bases outside the gene matches. The germline V gene encodes CDR1 GTSNPN and CDR2 SVGIG (reference sequence). This chain's CDR3 is CAWNRGETEAFF. As DNA, the CDR3 is TGTGCCTGGAACAGGGGGGAGACTGAAGCTTTCTTT.

V gene TRBV7-2 combines with J gene TRBJ2-7; 7 bases line up with TRBD1. Per the germline V gene, CDR1 is SGHTA and CDR2 is FQGNSA. The V and J ends lost 5 bases and 6 bases, in that order; junction bases with no gene match: 7. This CDR3 region has 13 residues. The CDR3 spells CASSSRGSREQYF. The CDR3, as DNA: TGTGCCAGCAGCAGCAGGGGGTCGCGCGAGCAGTACTTC.

The chain recombines TRBV5-1 with TRBJ2-3; 9 bases map to TRBD1. Germline V gene sequence: CDR1 SGHRS, CDR2 YFSETQ. The CDR3 is made up of 17 amino acids. With 4 bases clipped from V and 1 base from J, the junction kept 10 bases outside the gene matches. This CDR3 is CASSRTPGQGGTDTQYF. The CDR3 DNA reads as TGCGCCAGCAGCAGGACGCCGGGACAGGGAGGCACAGATACGCAGTATTTT.

This chain connects TRBV6-4 to TRBJ2-3; 8 positions match TRBD2. Germline values: CDR1 MRHNA, CDR2 SNTAGT. V was clipped by 4 bases and J by 0 bases; unmatched bases: 0. This CDR3 is built from 14 residues. The CDR3 nucleotides read TGTGCCAGCAGTGCTAGCGGGAGCACAGATACGCAGTATTTT. Its protein is CASSASGSTDTQYF.

The rearrangement links TRBV5-4 to TRBJ2-5, with 7 bases aligning to TRBD2. Germline V gene lookup returns CDR1 SGHNT and CDR2 YYREEE (reference sequence). Trimming at V came to 2 bases and at J to 1 base, leaving 5 bases not matched to a gene. The CDR3 totals 15 residues. The DNA for the CDR3 is TGTGCCAGCAGCTTAGCGGGACCCATCCAAGAGACCCAGTACTTC. The encoded protein is CASSLAGPIQETQYF. Filled out from reference TRBV5-4 and TRBJ2-5, the complete variable domain reads ETGVTQSPTHLIKTRGQQVTLRCSSQSGHNTVSWYQQALGQGPQFIFQYYREEENGRGNFPPRFSGLQFPNYSSELNVNALELDDSALYLCASSLAGPIQETQYFGPGTRLLVL.

The chain employs TRBV10-3 and TRBJ1-1, with D maybe TRBD1 (6 bases). CDR3 length: 11 residues. Trimming pared 6 bases from V and 11 bases from J, leaving 13 bases between. Germline CDR1 is ENHRY and CDR2 is SYGVKD. CDR3 region: CAISVDRIAFF. In nucleotides, the CDR3 is TGTGCCATCAGCGTAGACAGGATCGCTTTCTTT.